This is a list of T cell receptor beta chains from one sample in a study of T cells after posttransplantation cyclophosphamide. Assay: immunoSEQ multiplex PCR; the TCRdb copy retains only in-frame clones and omits some. Of 34,000 or so clones detected, 91% appear once; the ten largest clones hold 0.09% to 0.12%. Sample: naive CD4+ T cells sorted from blood. These receptors all come from a young man in good health and a related stem cell transplant donor. The CDR3 runs from the conserved cysteine through the conserved F or W. Each record gives: V gene, D gene, clone size, J gene, CDR3 DNA, CDR3 protein. A D gene is named only where the DNA matches it firmly. Clone size is stated in some rows and not others, as once, few, many or a class when expanded.

V: TRBV15
D: NA
size: NA
J: TRBJ2-1
DNA: TGTGCCGCCAGCAGAGAGCTAAGGCGGGGTTTCGGCAATGAGCAGTTCTTC
CDR3: CAASRELRRGFGNEQFF

V: TRBV18
D: TRBD1
size: NA
J: TRBJ1-5
DNA: TGTGCCAGCTCACCCGGACAGGGTCTAGGACAGCCCCAGCATTTT
CDR3: CASSPGQGLGQPQHF

V: TRBV7-9
D: TRBD1
size: NA
J: TRBJ1-5
DNA: TGTGCCAGCAGCTTAGCGGAGACAGGGGGTCAGCCCCAGCATTTT
CDR3: CASSLAETGGQPQHF

V: TRBV28
D: TRBD1
size: NA
J: TRBJ2-4
DNA: TGTGCCAGCAGTTGGGACAGGACGGTCAAAAACATTCAGTACTTC
CDR3: CASSWDRTVKNIQYF

V: TRBV13
D: TRBD2
size: NA
J: TRBJ2-1
DNA: TGTGCCAGCAGCTACCTGGTTAGCGGGGGGGGGAATGAGCAGTTCTTC
CDR3: CASSYLVSGGGNEQFF

V: TRBV19
D: NA
size: NA
J: TRBJ2-1
DNA: TGTGCCAGTAGTATAGAGCGGCGTCGGGAGAATGAGCAGTTCTTC
CDR3: CASSIERRRENEQFF

V: TRBV6-6
D: TRBD1
size: NA
J: TRBJ1-2
DNA: TGTGCCAGCAGTAGAAGACAGGGTAACTATGGCTACACCTTC
CDR3: CASSRRQGNYGYTF

V: TRBV7-2
D: NA
size: NA
J: TRBJ2-6
DNA: TGTGCCAGCAGCCAGGTTTTTCCTGGGGCCAACGTCCTGACTTTC
CDR3: CASSQVFPGANVLTF

V: TRBV5-4
D: TRBD1
size: NA
J: TRBJ2-7
DNA: TGTGCCAGCAGCTTGGTAGGGACAGGGGCCTACGAGCAGTACTTC
CDR3: CASSLVGTGAYEQYF

V: TRBV15
D: NA
size: NA
J: TRBJ1-5
DNA: TGTGCCACCAGCAGAGATCAACCGACAGGCAATCAGCCCCAGCATTTT
CDR3: CATSRDQPTGNQPQHF

V: TRBV28
D: NA
size: NA
J: TRBJ1-1
DNA: TGTGCCAGCAGTCCGCATAAGGGGCGGAACACTGAAGCTTTCTTT
CDR3: CASSPHKGRNTEAFF

V: TRBV4-3
D: TRBD1
size: NA
J: TRBJ1-2
DNA: TGCGCCAGCAGCCAAGATGGGACAGGGGCCCGATTCTATGGCTACACCTTC
CDR3: CASSQDGTGARFYGYTF

V: TRBV28
D: NA
size: once
J: TRBJ1-5
DNA: TGTGCCAGCAGTTTGGCGGGGGCGAGCAATCAGCCCCAGCATTTT
CDR3: CASSLAGASNQPQHF